This T cell receptor (beta chain) is from a study of T-cell memory formation after mild COVID-19. Study-wide findings and caveats: Certain responding clones were present in pre-infection memory, suggesting participation of cross-reactive memory. The second-wave clones peaking on day 37 were not confirmed as SARS-CoV-2-specific.

TCR alpha and TCR beta cDNA libraries carrying sample barcodes and UMIs were produced by 5'RACE using constant-segment primers. TCRdb re-analysed the 5' RACE reads in MiXCR, keeping a single row per CDR3 protein. The sample shows 250,000 to 300,000 distinct CDR3 sequences, about a sixth of them seen only once. V was pared by 5 bases and J by 6 bases, with 11 bases between. Germline CDR1 reads SEHNR; CDR2 reads FQNEAQ (reference sequence). This CDR3 comprises 13 residues. This clonotype was seen more than once but under ten times. No antigen is known for it. Sequencing used PBMCs or a T cell subset sorted from them (not recorded which). The J gene is TRBJ1-5, the V gene TRBV7-9, with D tentatively TRBD1 (5 bases). This clonotype was sampled from a young man who had mild COVID-19 (a few samples of this study predate the infection). Cell type and time point are not known. This chain's CDR3 is CASSPVGPQPQHF. CDR3 DNA: TGTGCCAGCAGCCCTGTGGGGCCTCAGCCCCAGCATTTT.